A selection of T cell receptor beta chains follows, all from one sample in a study of blood T cell repertoires in COVID-19. Generated by immunoSEQ multiplex PCR, the TCRdb table keeps only in-frame clones and is missing some. Here the sample spans 50,000 to 70,000 clones, roughly 70% being singletons. Input material: PBMCs or T cells enriched from blood (not recorded which). These TCRs come from a woman aged 55-75 years who had been exposed to COVID-19. The CDR3 runs from the conserved cysteine through the conserved F or W. The order of the fields is CDR3 protein, CDR3 DNA, J gene, D gene, clone size, V gene. The D gene is left open where the match is weak. Rows give clone size only sometimes, using once, few, many, or a class for an expanded clone.

CDR3: CAWTFPGQLNTEAFF
DNA: TGTGCCTGGACTTTCCCGGGACAGCTGAACACTGAAGCTTTCTTT
J: TRBJ1-1
D: TRBD1
size: .
V: TRBV30

CDR3: CATNPGLAGETGELFF
DNA: TGTGCTACAAACCCGGGACTAGCGGGAGAAACCGGGGAGCTGTTTTTT
J: TRBJ2-2
D: TRBD2
size: .
V: TRBV5-4

CDR3: CASSPRSPSGEGEQYF
DNA: TGTGCCAGCAGCCCAAGATCCCCTAGCGGGGAGGGGGAGCAGTACTTC
J: TRBJ2-7
D: TRBD2
size: many
V: TRBV3-1/TRBV3-2

CDR3: CASSNQGADTQYF
DNA: TGTGCCAGTAGTAATCAGGGTGCAGATACGCAGTATTTT
J: TRBJ2-3
D: .
size: once
V: TRBV19

CDR3: CASSLSGQGWNQPQHF
DNA: TGTGCCAGCAGTTTATCGGGACAGGGGTGGAATCAGCCCCAGCATTTT
J: TRBJ1-5
D: TRBD1
size: .
V: TRBV27

CDR3: CATSRGGDGGTF
DNA: TGTGCCACCAGCAGAGGCGGGGACGGCGGCACCTTC
J: TRBJ1-2
D: .
size: .
V: TRBV15

CDR3: CASGGTVGYEQYF
DNA: TGTGCCAGCGGGGGGACAGTGGGTTACGAGCAGTACTTC
J: TRBJ2-7
D: .
size: many
V: TRBV2

CDR3: CASSIGTGGGNQPQHF
DNA: TGTGCCAGCAGCATCGGGACAGGGGGCGGCAATCAGCCCCAGCATTTT
J: TRBJ1-5
D: TRBD1
size: .
V: TRBV7-9

CDR3: CASSALQGGNEQFF
DNA: TGTGCCAGCAGCGCCCTACAGGGAGGGAATGAGCAGTTCTTC
J: TRBJ2-1
D: .
size: .
V: TRBV7-9

CDR3: CASSEVPVLYTF
DNA: TGTGCCAGCAGTGAAGTCCCGGTTCTCTACACCTTC
J: TRBJ1-2
D: .
size: .
V: TRBV6-1

CDR3: CASSQVDSSPRGYTF
DNA: TGTGCCAGCAGCCAAGTGGACAGTAGCCCTAGGGGCTACACCTTC
J: TRBJ1-2
D: .
size: .
V: TRBV14

CDR3: CASSPPNQPIERTSTDTQYF
DNA: TGTGCCAGCAGCCCGCCGAATCAACCCATTGAGCGGACTAGCACAGATACGCAGTATTTT
J: TRBJ2-3
D: .
size: .
V: TRBV3-1/TRBV3-2

CDR3: CASSSLDRASGQPQHF
DNA: TGTGCCAGCAGTTCGTTAGACAGGGCCTCCGGTCAGCCCCAGCATTTT
J: TRBJ1-5
D: TRBD1
size: few
V: TRBV28

CDR3: CASSLGGGISEAFF
DNA: TGTGCCAGCAGCTTAGGGGGGGGGATTTCTGAAGCTTTCTTT
J: TRBJ1-1
D: .
size: .
V: TRBV7-2

CDR3: CASSSARGQNTEAFF
DNA: TGTGCCAGCAGCTCGGCCAGGGGGCAGAACACTGAAGCTTTCTTT
J: TRBJ1-1
D: TRBD1
size: .
V: TRBV5-4

CDR3: CASSLRTGEGDGYTF
DNA: TGTGCCAGCAGCTTAAGGACAGGGGAGGGCGATGGCTACACCTTC
J: TRBJ1-2
D: TRBD1
size: .
V: TRBV7-2

CDR3: CASRSSGARVGSYNEQFF
DNA: TGCGCCAGCAGATCTTCAGGGGCTCGGGTGGGTTCATACAATGAGCAGTTCTTC
J: TRBJ2-1
D: .
size: .
V: TRBV5-1

CDR3: CASSVTSGRFNEQFF
DNA: TGTGCCAGTAGTGTTACTAGCGGGAGGTTCAATGAGCAGTTCTTC
J: TRBJ2-1
D: TRBD2
size: few
V: TRBV19

CDR3: CAWYAVRIPDYGYTF
DNA: TGTGCCTGGTACGCTGTAAGAATTCCGGACTATGGCTACACCTTC
J: TRBJ1-2
D: .
size: .
V: TRBV30

CDR3: CAWSVNREQYF
DNA: TGTGCCTGGAGTGTAAACAGGGAGCAGTACTTC
J: TRBJ2-7
D: .
size: few
V: TRBV30

CDR3: CASSSQGWANYGYTF
DNA: TGTGCCAGCAGCTCACAGGGATGGGCGAACTATGGCTACACCTTC
J: TRBJ1-2
D: .
size: .
V: TRBV7-9

CDR3: CASSLTGPYGYTF
DNA: TGTGCCAGCAGCCTGACAGGCCCCTATGGCTACACCTTC
J: TRBJ1-2
D: .
size: .
V: TRBV28

CDR3: CASSPRTGHTDTQYF
DNA: TGCGCCAGCAGCCCACGGACAGGGCACACAGATACGCAGTATTTT
J: TRBJ2-3
D: TRBD1
size: .
V: TRBV5-1

CDR3: CASSVTGSNQPQHF
DNA: TGTGCCAGTAGTGTGACTGGGAGCAATCAGCCCCAGCATTTT
J: TRBJ1-5
D: .
size: .
V: TRBV19

CDR3: CSVETGEQYF
DNA: TGCAGCGTTGAGACGGGCGAGCAGTACTTC
J: TRBJ2-7
D: .
size: .
V: TRBV29-1

CDR3: CASSREYGYGYTF
DNA: TGTGCCAGCAGTCGGGAATATGGATATGGCTACACCTTC
J: TRBJ1-2
D: .
size: once
V: TRBV6-5

CDR3: CASSWNREELFF
DNA: TGTGCCAGCAGCTGGAACAGGGAAGAGCTGTTTTTT
J: TRBJ2-2
D: .
size: .
V: TRBV5-4

CDR3: CASSLLAGASEQFF
DNA: TGTGCCAGCAGCTTACTAGCGGGAGCGAGTGAGCAGTTCTTC
J: TRBJ2-1
D: TRBD2
size: few
V: TRBV7-9

CDR3: CASSVGAGGNTGELFF
DNA: TGCGCCAGCAGTGTTGGAGCGGGGGGAAACACCGGGGAGCTGTTTTTT
J: TRBJ2-2
D: TRBD2
size: once
V: TRBV10-2

CDR3: CASSPTTGTYEQYF
DNA: TGTGCCAGCAGTCCGACGACAGGTACCTACGAGCAGTACTTC
J: TRBJ2-7
D: .
size: .
V: TRBV27

CDR3: CASSQVFRADNEKLFF
DNA: TGTGCCAGCAGCCAAGTTTTTAGAGCTGATAATGAAAAACTGTTTTTT
J: TRBJ1-4
D: .
size: .
V: TRBV4-2

CDR3: CSADRDRYTEAFF
DNA: TGCAGCGCAGACCGGGACAGGTACACTGAAGCTTTCTTT
J: TRBJ1-1
D: TRBD1
size: .
V: TRBV29-1

CDR3: CASSRDSGGTEAFF
DNA: TGTGCCAGCAGCCGGGACTCCGGGGGCACTGAAGCTTTCTTT
J: TRBJ1-1
D: .
size: .
V: TRBV5-6

CDR3: CASSPAQGNSPLHF
DNA: TGCGCCAGCAGCCCCGCGCAGGGGAATTCACCCCTCCACTTT
J: TRBJ1-6
D: .
size: .
V: TRBV5-1

CDR3: CASSPQGVDYGYTF
DNA: TGCGCCAGCAGCCCGCAGGGGGTGGACTATGGCTACACCTTC
J: TRBJ1-2
D: TRBD1
size: .
V: TRBV5-1

CDR3: CAGGAGGPTDTQYF
DNA: TGTGCCGGGGGAGCGGGAGGGCCTACAGATACGCAGTATTTT
J: TRBJ2-3
D: TRBD2
size: .
V: TRBV28

CDR3: CASSEADTQYF
DNA: TGTGCCAGCAGCGAGGCAGATACGCAGTATTTT
J: TRBJ2-3
D: .
size: .
V: TRBV13

CDR3: CASSFRQRLAGHTDTQYF
DNA: TGTGCCAGCAGCTTTCGGCAAAGACTAGCGGGACACACAGATACGCAGTATTTT
J: TRBJ2-3
D: TRBD2
size: .
V: TRBV11-2

CDR3: CASSGQGAASHQPQHF
DNA: TGTGCCAGCAGTGGACAGGGGGCTGCAAGCCATCAGCCCCAGCATTTT
J: TRBJ1-5
D: TRBD1
size: .
V: TRBV6-1

CDR3: CASRLGPAGGNEQFF
DNA: TGTGCCAGCAGGCTGGGGCCCGCGGGAGGGAATGAGCAGTTCTTC
J: TRBJ2-1
D: TRBD2
size: .
V: TRBV7-2

CDR3: CASGSAISGNTIYF
DNA: TGTGCCAGCGGAAGCGCCATCTCTGGAAACACCATATATTTT
J: TRBJ1-3
D: .
size: .
V: TRBV3-1/TRBV3-2

CDR3: CASSQVGSTGELFF
DNA: TGCGCCAGCAGCCAAGTCGGTTCCACCGGGGAGCTGTTTTTT
J: TRBJ2-2
D: .
size: many
V: TRBV4-3

CDR3: CASSLNPGETQYF
DNA: TGTGCCAGCAGCTTAAACCCGGGGGAGACCCAGTACTTC
J: TRBJ2-5
D: .
size: .
V: TRBV7-3

CDR3: CASTQGQGGYGYTF
DNA: TGTGCCAGCACCCAGGGTCAGGGTGGATATGGCTACACCTTC
J: TRBJ1-2
D: .
size: .
V: TRBV2

CDR3: CARTGTSGRGEQFF
DNA: TGTGCCAGAACAGGGACTAGCGGGAGGGGTGAGCAGTTCTTC
J: TRBJ2-1
D: TRBD2
size: .
V: TRBV2

CDR3: CASSAVQGRPEAFF
DNA: TGCGCCAGCAGCGCCGTACAGGGGAGGCCTGAAGCTTTCTTT
J: TRBJ1-1
D: TRBD1
size: .
V: TRBV5-1

CDR3: CASSIQGDGTEAFF
DNA: TGTGCCAGCAGTATACAGGGTGACGGCACTGAAGCTTTCTTT
J: TRBJ1-1
D: .
size: many
V: TRBV27

CDR3: CASSLQTGTGPGEQYF
DNA: TGTGCCAGCAGCTTACAAACCGGGACAGGACCAGGCGAGCAGTACTTC
J: TRBJ2-7
D: TRBD1
size: .
V: TRBV7-6

CDR3: CASSKDQGSLTEAFF
DNA: TGTGCCAGCAGCAAAGATCAGGGATCGCTCACTGAAGCTTTCTTT
J: TRBJ1-1
D: .
size: few
V: TRBV21-1

CDR3: CATSDSGTSGRNEQFF
DNA: TGTGCCACCAGTGATTCCGGGACTAGCGGGAGAAATGAGCAGTTCTTC
J: TRBJ2-1
D: TRBD2
size: .
V: TRBV24-1

CDR3: CATSYSQGARTGELFF
DNA: TGTGCCACCTCCTATTCCCAGGGGGCGCGAACCGGGGAGCTGTTTTTT
J: TRBJ2-2
D: TRBD1
size: .
V: TRBV15

CDR3: CASRGGAGNTEAFF
DNA: TGCGCCAGCAGAGGGGGGGCAGGGAACACTGAAGCTTTCTTT
J: TRBJ1-1
D: .
size: .
V: TRBV5-1

CDR3: CASSQNTLNTEAFF
DNA: TGTGCCAGCAGCCAAAACACCCTGAACACTGAAGCTTTCTTT
J: TRBJ1-1
D: .
size: few
V: TRBV3-1/TRBV3-2

CDR3: CASSQKTGDGYTF
DNA: TGTGCCAGCTCACAAAAAACAGGGGATGGCTACACCTTC
J: TRBJ1-2
D: TRBD1
size: .
V: TRBV18

CDR3: CASSTGYRVGYTF
DNA: TGTGCCAGCAGTACCGGTTACCGGGTTGGCTACACCTTC
J: TRBJ1-2
D: .
size: .
V: TRBV6-5

CDR3: CSVGGQGRGEQYF
DNA: TGCAGCGTTGGGGGACAGGGTAGGGGCGAGCAGTACTTC
J: TRBJ2-7
D: TRBD1
size: .
V: TRBV29-1